The TCR beta chain under discussion was sequenced for a study of CD8+ T cells in alopecia areata. Study context: Severity was scored as percentage of affected scalp area in treated patients.

Whole-study findings and limits: Sequencing of scalp samples also captures resident alphabeta T cells of normal skin. Scalp and blood retained many expanded lesional clones during tofacitinib.

Extraction of RNA preceded its reverse transcription into cDNA, which served as the sequencing template. The table came from immunoSEQ multiplex PCR; TCRdb's copy has only in-frame clones and leaves some out. Counted here are some 190,000 clones, around 51% occurring once; the ten biggest clones make up around a tenth. Regarding treatment: oral pan-JAK inhibitor, 5-10 mg twice daily. Investigators sorted PBMCs to obtain both CD4+ and CD8+ T cells. For this clone: The antigen remains undetermined.

The receptor was derived from a human donor with alopecia areata. Sample: CD8+ T cells sorted from blood, taken around week 54, from a patient treated with tofacitinib.

CDR3 coding DNA: TGTGCCAGCAGCATGAGCGGGAAGGGGGATACGCAGTATTTT. Encoded protein: CASSMSGKGDTQYF. This chain links TRBV9 with TRBJ2-3; 7 bases align to TRBD2. The CDR3 is 14 residues long. Trimming removed 4 bases from V and 6 bases from J; junction bases left unmatched: 8. Germline V gives CDR1 SGDLS, CDR2 YYNGEE.